This T cell receptor beta chain was captured by sequencing in a study of T cell responses to AZD1222 COVID-19 vaccine. The CDR3 runs 12 residues. The germline V gene encodes CDR1 SNHLY and CDR2 FYNNEI. Trimming removed 3 bases at V and 7 bases at J, with 6 bases between. This table comes from immunoSEQ multiplex PCR, and its TCRdb copy is limited to in-frame clones, with some not included. The repertoire consists of 100,000 to 150,000 clones, with roughly 92% occurring once and the leading ten covering 1.1%. This receptor was obtained from an adult who received the AZD1222 COVID-19 vaccine. This chain uses TRBV2 with TRBJ2-2, with D hard to call. Sequencing used peripheral blood, obtained 28 days after the second AZD1222 dose. CDR3: CASSEGIGELFF. The DNA of the CDR3 is TGTGCCAGCAGTGAGGGGATCGGGGAGCTGTTTTTT.